This is a list of T cell receptor beta chains from one sample in a study of shared T cell receptors in the human thymus. The data were produced by immunoSEQ multiplex PCR, yet TCRdb's version contains in-frame clones alone and is incomplete. The data show 640,000 or so clones, with over 75% seen just once and just under 0.0095% held by the top ten. These data were likewise used in another study, on human thymus T cells.

Input material: thymocytes. The source is a boy under two years old with a congenital heart defect. CDR3s include the opening cysteine and the closing phenylalanine or tryptophan. Fields, in order: V gene, clone size, J gene, D gene, CDR3 DNA, CDR3 protein. D genes are given only for firm matches. Clone size, where shown, is once, few, many, or a class for clones that have expanded.

V: TRBV2; size: .; J: TRBJ2-3; D: .; DNA: TGTGCCAGCAGTGAGGGCAGGTACAAGGATACGCAGTATTTT; CDR3: CASSEGRYKDTQYF
V: TRBV29-1; size: .; J: TRBJ2-5; D: .; DNA: TGCAGCGTTCTTAACGAAGACAGAAAAGAGACCCAGTACTTC; CDR3: CSVLNEDRKETQYF
V: TRBV5-6; size: once; J: TRBJ2-1; D: TRBD1; DNA: TGTGCCAGCAGCAAACCTGGGACAGGGAGCTCCTACAATGAGCAGTTCTTC; CDR3: CASSKPGTGSSYNEQFF
V: TRBV19; size: .; J: TRBJ1-5; D: .; DNA: TGTGCCAGTAGTATCGGATACAGGGTTGGTCAGCCCCAGCATTTT; CDR3: CASSIGYRVGQPQHF
V: TRBV4-3; size: .; J: TRBJ2-1; D: TRBD2; DNA: TGCGCCAGCAGCCAAGATAGCGGGATAGCGGGAGGGCCCGACAATGAGCAGTTCTTC; CDR3: CASSQDSGIAGGPDNEQFF
V: TRBV5-4; size: .; J: TRBJ2-3; D: .; DNA: TGTGCCAGCAGCTTGGCCTCCGGGACAGCGGGTGATACGCAGTATTTT; CDR3: CASSLASGTAGDTQYF
V: TRBV7-2; size: once; J: TRBJ1-1; D: .; DNA: TGTGCCAGCAGCTTATCCCAGAACACTGAAGCTTTCTTT; CDR3: CASSLSQNTEAFF
V: TRBV4-3; size: .; J: TRBJ2-7; D: TRBD2; DNA: TGCGCCAGCAGCCAAGACCGGACTAGCGACTACGAGCAGTACTTC; CDR3: CASSQDRTSDYEQYF
V: TRBV2; size: .; J: TRBJ1-5; D: .; DNA: TGTGCCAGCAGTGAACAGGGGCCAAGGCCCTTAAATCAGCCCCAGCATTTT; CDR3: CASSEQGPRPLNQPQHF
V: TRBV11-2; size: .; J: TRBJ2-4; D: .; DNA: TGTGCCAGCAGCACCCAAAGGAGTGGAGCCAAAAACATTCAGTACTTC; CDR3: CASSTQRSGAKNIQYF
V: TRBV6-6; size: once; J: TRBJ1-1; D: .; DNA: TGTGCCAGCATCCCGGACACTTTCACTGAAGCTTTCTTT; CDR3: CASIPDTFTEAFF
V: TRBV29-1; size: .; J: TRBJ1-3; D: .; DNA: TGCAGCGTTGATAGTCCGGGGGGCAGGGGAAACACCATATATTTT; CDR3: CSVDSPGGRGNTIYF
V: TRBV28; size: .; J: TRBJ2-5; D: TRBD2; DNA: TGTGCCAGCAGACCTCTAGCGGGAGCGGGTGAGACCCAGTACTTC; CDR3: CASRPLAGAGETQYF
V: TRBV25-1; size: .; J: TRBJ2-1; D: TRBD2; DNA: TGTGCCAGCAGTGACCCGGGGACTAGCGGTTCCTACAATGAGCAGTTCTTC; CDR3: CASSDPGTSGSYNEQFF
V: TRBV14; size: .; J: TRBJ2-3; D: TRBD2; DNA: TGTGCCAGCAGCCTGCCGAGGACTAGCGGGGGCCCTAGCACAGATACGCAGTATTTT; CDR3: CASSLPRTSGGPSTDTQYF
V: TRBV7-9; size: .; J: TRBJ1-1; D: TRBD1; DNA: TGTGCCAGCAGCCCCCGGACAGGGAACACTGAAGCTTTCTTT; CDR3: CASSPRTGNTEAFF
V: TRBV18; size: .; J: TRBJ2-1; D: .; DNA: TGTGCCAGCTCACCAATGGGCCTAATCACCTACAATGAGCAGTTCTTC; CDR3: CASSPMGLITYNEQFF
V: TRBV30; size: .; J: TRBJ2-1; D: .; DNA: TGTGCCTGGAGTGCCAACACCCGACTAGGACGGTCCTACAATGAGCAGTTCTTC; CDR3: CAWSANTRLGRSYNEQFF